Below are 15 T cell receptor beta chains sequenced from a single sample in a study of cytomegalovirus exposure and HLA in healthy donors. PCR primers comprised 60 Vbeta and 13 Jbeta primers. TCRdb's table, derived via immunoSEQ multiplex PCR, lists solely in-frame clones and lacks some. The sample contains 100,000 to 150,000 clones, roughly three quarters of which appear only once. Sequencing was done on a sample of PBMCs. All receptors derive from a woman in her 30s in good health and CMV-seronegative.

The V and J genes are TRBV18 and TRBJ1-2; 9 nucleotides agree with TRBD1. The germline gives CDR1 KGHSH, CDR2 LQKENI. The CDR3 is 15 amino acids. The ends lost 2 bases at V and 0 bases at J; junction bases unmatched: 1. CDR3 DNA: TGTGCCAGCTCACCAACAGGGGGCACTAACTATGGCTACACCTTC. Protein: CASSPTGGTNYGYTF.

The table lists this clone with a few counts. The chain uses TRBV10-3 and TRBJ2-6, with a tentative D call TRBD1 (6 bases). The CDR3 has 15 residues. The germline V gene has CDR1 ENHRY and CDR2 SYGVKD. The germline V and J ends were trimmed by 6 bases and 4 bases, with 13 bases remaining between them. The CDR3 here is CAIRDTGTGANVLTF. The CDR3 DNA reads TGTGCCATCAGAGACACAGGGACCGGGGCCAACGTCCTGACTTTC.

This clone was found a few times. Other DNA sequences in this sample translate to the same CDR3. V is TRBV19 and J is TRBJ2-1, with 7 bases that match TRBD2. Germline loops: CDR1 LNHDA, CDR2 SQIVND (reference sequence). Trimming cost V 6 bases and J 0 bases; bases outside gene matches: 5. This CDR3 has 15 residues. Here the CDR3 DNA reads TGTGCCAGTAGCAATCTAGCGGCCTCCTACAATGAGCAGTTCTTC. This sequence encodes CASSNLAASYNEQFF.

The count of this clone is one. V is TRBV30 and J is TRBJ1-2, with 8 bases that match TRBD1. This CDR3 is 13 amino acids long. Germline V lookup: CDR1 GTSNPN, CDR2 SVGIG (reference sequence). Germline trimming cut 0 bases from V and 7 bases from J; bases unmatched to any gene: 4. The CDR3 nucleotides read TGTGCCTGGAGTGTAGACAGGGGCAGTGGCTACACCTTC. Its protein is CAWSVDRGSGYTF. The full variable domain, in which reference TRBV30 and TRBJ1-2 provide the parts outside the CDR3, is SQTIHQWPATLVQPVGSPLSLECTVEGTSNPNLYWYRQAAGRGLQLLFYSVGIGQISSEVPQNLSASRPQDRQFILSSKKLLLSDSGFYLCAWSVDRGSGYTFGSGTRLTVV.

The chain has TRBV2 and TRBJ1-1, with 10 nucleotides matching TRBD1. The CDR3 covers 14 residues. The V segment lost 6 bases and the J segment 6 bases; nucleotides outside the gene matches: 7. CDR1 is SNHLY, CDR2 FYNNEI, per germline. For the CDR3, the DNA is TGTGCCAGCAGCCAAAAGGACAGGGGGTCTGAAGCTTTCTTT. This sequence encodes CASSQKDRGSEAFF.

The chain recombines TRBV9 with TRBJ2-1, with TRBD1 matching over 9 bases. V lost 5 bases, J lost 2 bases, and 2 bases stayed unmatched. CDR1 and CDR2 from the germline V gene are SGDLS and YYNGEE. The CDR3 runs to 14 residues. CDR3 nucleotide sequence: TGTGCCAGCAGTGGACAGGGGACCTACAATGAGCAGTTCTTC. Translation gives CASSGQGTYNEQFF.

The chain combines TRBV5-5 with TRBJ1-1; 11 bases are shared with TRBD1. This CDR3 contains 13 residues. The germline gives CDR1 SGHKS, CDR2 YYEKEE (reference sequence). Trimming at V came to 10 bases and at J to 6 bases, leaving 8 bases not matched to a gene. The CDR3 is CAGGTGGLAEAFF. In DNA form, the CDR3 reads TGTGCCGGGGGGACAGGGGGTCTGGCTGAAGCTTTCTTT.

The V gene is TRBV28, the J gene TRBJ2-2, with D tentatively TRBD2 (7 bases). The CDR3 extends over 17 amino acids. V gave up 1 base and J gave up 4 bases, with 16 bases separating them. The germline V gene encodes CDR1 MDHEN and CDR2 SYDVKM. For the CDR3, the DNA is TGTGCCAGCAGTTTATCAGTGAGGGGGAGGGGCACCGGGGAGCTGTTTTTT. This gives the protein CASSLSVRGRGTGELFF.

This rearrangement joins TRBV9 to TRBJ2-2, with a possible D match to TRBD1 (6 bases). The CDR3 is made up of 16 amino acids. Germline assignment: CDR1 SGDLS and CDR2 YYNGEE. Trimming removed 4 bases at V and 5 bases at J, with 18 bases between. Here the CDR3 reads CASSPGARVGTGELFF. As DNA, the CDR3 is TGTGCCAGCAGCCCAGGGGCTAGAGTTGGGACCGGGGAGCTGTTTTTT.

As concerns this clone: At one boundary the junction diverges from the germline segment, which might be a read error. V is TRBV7-9 and J is TRBJ2-7, with 14 nucleotides matching TRBD2. The CDR3 is 15 residues long. Looked up from germline, CDR1 is SEHNR and CDR2 is FQNEAQ (reference sequence). CDR3 in amino acids: CSSSPGLAGDYEQYF. CDR3 coding DNA: TGTTCCAGCAGCCCGGGACTAGCGGGGGACTACGAGCAGTACTTC. Supplemented by reference TRBV7-9 and TRBJ2-7, the full variable domain reads DTGVSQNPRHKITKRGQNVTFRCDPISEHNRLYWYRQTLGQGPEFLTYFQNEAQLEKSRLLSDRFSAERPKGSFSTLEIQRTEQGDSAMYLCSSSPGLAGDYEQYFGPGTRLTVT.

This chain uses TRBV19 with TRBJ1-2, with D uncertain. The CDR3 covers 13 residues. CDR1 and CDR2 (germline): LNHDA, SQIVND (reference sequence). The V gene lost 2 bases and the J gene lost 4 bases, with 8 bases spanning the gap. The CDR3 nucleotides read TGTGCCAGTAGTATATTAAGCTTCTATGGCTACACCTTC. Translating gives CASSILSFYGYTF.

V usage is TRBV2 and J usage is TRBJ1-2; TRBD1 matches at 7 bases. CDR3 length: 14 residues. Unmatched junction bases numbered 4, after V lost 4 bases and J lost 2 bases. Germline CDR1 is SNHLY and CDR2 is FYNNEI. CDR3 bases: TGTGCCAGCAGTGGACAGGGTTGGAACTATGGCTACACCTTC. It specifies CASSGQGWNYGYTF.

V and J are TRBV4-1 and TRBJ1-4; D unresolved. This CDR3 is 11 amino acids long. Germline assignment: CDR1 MGHRA and CDR2 YSYEKL. Trimming stripped 3 bases from V and 10 bases from J, with 6 bases between. The CDR3 loop is CASSQAAKLFF. The CDR3, as DNA: TGCGCCAGCAGCCAGGCCGCAAAACTGTTTTTT.

The J gene is TRBJ1-2, the V gene TRBV19, with 7 bases lining up with TRBD1. The CDR3 extends over 13 amino acids. Unmatched junction bases numbered 1, after V lost 4 bases and J lost 2 bases. Germline CDR1 LNHDA, CDR2 SQIVND (reference sequence). The CDR3: CASSRDSNYGYTF. The CDR3 DNA follows: TGTGCCAGTAGTAGGGACAGCAACTATGGCTACACCTTC.

This rearrangement joins TRBV7-8 to TRBJ1-5, with D possibly matching TRBD1 (5 bases). The CDR3 spans 15 residues. CDR1 is SGHVS, CDR2 FQNEAQ, per germline. V was pared by 1 base and J by 0 bases, with 7 bases between. This CDR3 reads CASSLGQFSNQPQHF. The CDR3, as DNA: TGTGCCAGCAGCTTAGGACAGTTTAGCAATCAGCCCCAGCATTTT.